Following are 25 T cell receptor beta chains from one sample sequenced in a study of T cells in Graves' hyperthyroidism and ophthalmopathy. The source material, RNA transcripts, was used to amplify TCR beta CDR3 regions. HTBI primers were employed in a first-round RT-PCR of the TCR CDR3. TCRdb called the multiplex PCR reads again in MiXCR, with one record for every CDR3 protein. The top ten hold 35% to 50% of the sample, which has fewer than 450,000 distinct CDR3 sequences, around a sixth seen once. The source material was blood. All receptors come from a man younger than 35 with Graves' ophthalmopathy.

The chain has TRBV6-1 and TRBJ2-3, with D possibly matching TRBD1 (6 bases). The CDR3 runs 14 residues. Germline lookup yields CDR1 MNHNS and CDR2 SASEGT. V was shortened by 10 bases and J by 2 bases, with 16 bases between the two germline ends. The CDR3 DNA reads TGTGCCACCGCAAGGACAGCTAACACAGATACGCAGTATTTT. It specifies CATARTANTDTQYF.

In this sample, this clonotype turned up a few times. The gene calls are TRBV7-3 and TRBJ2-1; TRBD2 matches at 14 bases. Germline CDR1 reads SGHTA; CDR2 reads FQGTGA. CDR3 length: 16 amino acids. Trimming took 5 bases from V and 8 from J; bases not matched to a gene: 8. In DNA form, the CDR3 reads TGTGCCAGCAGCGAAACCGGGACTAGCGGGGGCGATGAGCAGTTCTTC. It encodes CASSETGTSGGDEQFF.

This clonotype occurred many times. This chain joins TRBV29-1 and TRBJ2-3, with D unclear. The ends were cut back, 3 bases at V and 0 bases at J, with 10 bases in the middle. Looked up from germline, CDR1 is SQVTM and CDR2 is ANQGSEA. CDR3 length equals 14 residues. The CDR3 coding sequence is TGCAGCGTTGAGGGCGGTGTAAGCACAGATACGCAGTATTTT. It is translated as CSVEGGVSTDTQYF.

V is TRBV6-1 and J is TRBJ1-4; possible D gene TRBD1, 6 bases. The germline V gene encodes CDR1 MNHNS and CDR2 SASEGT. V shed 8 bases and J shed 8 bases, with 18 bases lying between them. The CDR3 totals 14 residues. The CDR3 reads CASARNPRGEKLFF. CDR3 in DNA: TGTGCCAGCGCCAGGAACCCGAGGGGGGAAAAACTGTTTTTT.

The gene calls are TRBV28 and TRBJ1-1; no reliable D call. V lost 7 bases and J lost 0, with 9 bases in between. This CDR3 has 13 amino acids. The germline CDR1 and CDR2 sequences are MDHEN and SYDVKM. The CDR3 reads CASTIQLNTEAFF. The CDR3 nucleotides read TGTGCCAGCACCATCCAGCTGAACACTGAAGCTTTCTTT. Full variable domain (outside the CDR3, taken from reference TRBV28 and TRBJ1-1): DVKVTQSSRYLVKRTGEKVFLECVQDMDHENMFWYRQDPGLGLRLIYFSYDVKMKEKGDIPEGYSVSREKKERFSLILESASTNQTSMYLCASTIQLNTEAFFGQGTRLTVV.

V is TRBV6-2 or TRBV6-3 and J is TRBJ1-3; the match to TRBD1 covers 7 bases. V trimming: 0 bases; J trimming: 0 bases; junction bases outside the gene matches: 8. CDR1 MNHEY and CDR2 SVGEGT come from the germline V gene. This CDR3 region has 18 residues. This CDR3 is CASSYSTRGTDSGNTIYF. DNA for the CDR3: TGTGCCAGCAGTTACTCGACTCGCGGGACAGACTCTGGAAACACCATATATTTT.

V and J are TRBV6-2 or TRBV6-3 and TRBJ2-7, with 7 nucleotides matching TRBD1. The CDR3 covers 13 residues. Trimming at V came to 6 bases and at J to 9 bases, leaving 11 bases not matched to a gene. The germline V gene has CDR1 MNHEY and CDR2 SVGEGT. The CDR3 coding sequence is TGTGCCAGCAGCTTGGGACAGTCCTTGAGGCAGTACTTC. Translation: CASSLGQSLRQYF.

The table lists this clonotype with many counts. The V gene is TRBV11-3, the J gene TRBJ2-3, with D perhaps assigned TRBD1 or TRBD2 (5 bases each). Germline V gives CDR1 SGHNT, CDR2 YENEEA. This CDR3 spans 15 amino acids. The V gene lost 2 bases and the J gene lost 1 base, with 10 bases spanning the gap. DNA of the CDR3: TGTGCCAGCAGCTTAAGCCGAGGGGGCACAGATACGCAGTATTTT. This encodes CASSLSRGGTDTQYF. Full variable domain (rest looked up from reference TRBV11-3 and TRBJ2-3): EAGVVQSPRYKIIEKKQPVAFWCNPISGHNTLYWYLQNLGQGPELLIRYENEEAVDDSQLPKDRFSAERLKGVDSTLKIQPAELGDSAVYLCASSLSRGGTDTQYFGPGTRLTVL.

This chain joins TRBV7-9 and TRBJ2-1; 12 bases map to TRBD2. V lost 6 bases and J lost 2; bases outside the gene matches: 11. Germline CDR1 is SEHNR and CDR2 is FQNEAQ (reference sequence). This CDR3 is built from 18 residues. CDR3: CASSRDSSGGETYNEQFF. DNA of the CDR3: TGTGCCAGCAGTCGGGACTCTAGCGGGGGGGAAACCTACAATGAGCAGTTCTTC.

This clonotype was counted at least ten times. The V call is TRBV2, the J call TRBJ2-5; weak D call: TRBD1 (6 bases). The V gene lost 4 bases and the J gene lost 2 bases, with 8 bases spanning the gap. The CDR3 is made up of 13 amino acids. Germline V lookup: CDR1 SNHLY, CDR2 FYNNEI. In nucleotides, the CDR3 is TGTGCCAGCAGTGGACAGGTACAAGAGACCCAGTACTTC. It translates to CASSGQVQETQYF.

CDR3 sequence (DNA): TGCAGCGTCGGACAGGGGGTTCAGCCCCAGCATTTT. Amino acid sequence: CSVGQGVQPQHF. The V and J genes are TRBV29-1 and TRBJ1-5; 10 bases are a match to TRBD1. Trimming took 6 bases from V and 6 from J; bases not matched to a gene: 2. Germline loops: CDR1 SQVTM, CDR2 ANQGSEA. This CDR3 comprises 12 residues.

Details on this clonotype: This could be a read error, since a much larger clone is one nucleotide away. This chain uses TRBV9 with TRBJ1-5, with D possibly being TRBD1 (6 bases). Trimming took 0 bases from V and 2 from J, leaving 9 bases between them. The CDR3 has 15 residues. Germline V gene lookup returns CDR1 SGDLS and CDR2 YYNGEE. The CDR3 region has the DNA TGTGCCAGCAGCGTAGCAGGGGATCGCAATCAGCCCCAGCATTTT. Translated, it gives CASSVAGDRNQPQHF.

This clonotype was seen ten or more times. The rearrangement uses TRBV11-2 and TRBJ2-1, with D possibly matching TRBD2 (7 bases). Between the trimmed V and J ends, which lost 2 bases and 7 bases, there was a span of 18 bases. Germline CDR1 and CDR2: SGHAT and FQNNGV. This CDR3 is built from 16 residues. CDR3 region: CASSLRGEGVRNEQFF. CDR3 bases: TGTGCCAGCAGCTTAAGGGGGGAGGGTGTAAGGAATGAGCAGTTCTTC.

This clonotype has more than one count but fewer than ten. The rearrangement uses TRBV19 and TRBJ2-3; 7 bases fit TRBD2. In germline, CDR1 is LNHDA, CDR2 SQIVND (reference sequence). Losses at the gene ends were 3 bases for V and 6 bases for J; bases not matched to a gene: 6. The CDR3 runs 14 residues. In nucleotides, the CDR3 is TGTGCCAGTAGTATTGAGCGGGGCGGTGATACGCAGTATTTT. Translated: CASSIERGGDTQYF.

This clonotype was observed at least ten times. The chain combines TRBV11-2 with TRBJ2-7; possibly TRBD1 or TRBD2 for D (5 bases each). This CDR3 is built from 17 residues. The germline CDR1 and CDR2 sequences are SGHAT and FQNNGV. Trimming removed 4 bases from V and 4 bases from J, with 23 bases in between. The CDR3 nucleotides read TGTGCCAGCAGCTCCCCCAGGAGGCGACGGGGCAGTTACGAGCAGTACTTC. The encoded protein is CASSSPRRRRGSYEQYF.

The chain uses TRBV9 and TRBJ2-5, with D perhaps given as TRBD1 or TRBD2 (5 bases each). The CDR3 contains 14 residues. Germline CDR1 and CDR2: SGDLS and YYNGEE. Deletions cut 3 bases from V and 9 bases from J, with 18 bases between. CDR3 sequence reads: CASSAPGDGAAQYF. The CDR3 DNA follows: TGTGCCAGCAGCGCACCCGGGGACGGGGCAGCCCAGTACTTC.

The CDR3 sequence is CASSSAPGLDYEQYF. The CDR3 nucleotides are TGTGCCAGCAGCTCGGCTCCGGGACTAGACTACGAGCAGTACTTC. The chain links TRBV5-4 to TRBJ2-7; TRBD2 agrees at 8 bases. Germline V gene sequence: CDR1 SGHNT, CDR2 YYREEE (reference sequence). This CDR3 contains 15 residues. V lost 3 bases to trimming and J lost 3 bases; unmatched junction nucleotides: 8.

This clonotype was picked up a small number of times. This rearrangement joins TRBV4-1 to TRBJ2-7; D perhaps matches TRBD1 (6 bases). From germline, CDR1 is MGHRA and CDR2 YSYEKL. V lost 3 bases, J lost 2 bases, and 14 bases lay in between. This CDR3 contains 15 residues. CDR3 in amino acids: CASSQLPGVAYEQYF. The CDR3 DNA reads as TGCGCCAGCAGCCAGCTCCCAGGGGTAGCCTACGAGCAGTACTTC.

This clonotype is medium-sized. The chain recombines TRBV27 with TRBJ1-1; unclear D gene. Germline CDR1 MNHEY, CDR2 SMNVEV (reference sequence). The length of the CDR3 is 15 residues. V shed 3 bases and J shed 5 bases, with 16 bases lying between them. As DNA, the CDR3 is TGTGCCAGCAGTTTGGTGCCCAGGCCAAGTACTGAAGCTTTCTTT. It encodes CASSLVPRPSTEAFF.

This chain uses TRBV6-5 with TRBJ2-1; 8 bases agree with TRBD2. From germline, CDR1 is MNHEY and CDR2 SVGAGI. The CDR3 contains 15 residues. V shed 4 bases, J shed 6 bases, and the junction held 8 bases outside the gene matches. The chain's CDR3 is CASSSGLGNGNEQFF. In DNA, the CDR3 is TGTGCCAGCAGTTCGGGACTAGGAAACGGCAATGAGCAGTTCTTC.

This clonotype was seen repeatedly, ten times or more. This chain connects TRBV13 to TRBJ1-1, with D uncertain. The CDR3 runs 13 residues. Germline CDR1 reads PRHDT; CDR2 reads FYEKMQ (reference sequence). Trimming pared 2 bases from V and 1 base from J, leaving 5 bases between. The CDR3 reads CASSLKQNTEAFF. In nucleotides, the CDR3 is TGTGCCAGCAGCTTAAAGCAGAACACTGAAGCTTTCTTT.

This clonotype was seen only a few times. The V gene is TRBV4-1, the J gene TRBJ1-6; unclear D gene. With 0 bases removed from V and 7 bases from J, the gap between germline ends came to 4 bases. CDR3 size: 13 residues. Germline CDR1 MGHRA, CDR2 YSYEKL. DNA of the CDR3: TGCGCCAGCAGCCAAGAAAGAAATTCACCCCTCCACTTT. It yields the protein CASSQERNSPLHF.

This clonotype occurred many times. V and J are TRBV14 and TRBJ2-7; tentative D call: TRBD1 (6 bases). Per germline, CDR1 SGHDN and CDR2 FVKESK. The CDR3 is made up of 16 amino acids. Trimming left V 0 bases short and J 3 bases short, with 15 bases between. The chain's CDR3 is CASSQEGQGLIYEQYF. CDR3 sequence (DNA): TGTGCCAGCAGCCAAGAAGGGCAGGGGCTAATCTACGAGCAGTACTTC.

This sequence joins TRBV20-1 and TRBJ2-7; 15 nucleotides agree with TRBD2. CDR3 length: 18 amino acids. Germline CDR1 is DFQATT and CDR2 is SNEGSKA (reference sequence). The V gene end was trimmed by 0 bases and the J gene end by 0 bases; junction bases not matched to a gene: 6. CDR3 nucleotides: TGCAGTGCTAGAGATCCCGGGACTAGCGGGGGGTTCTCCTACGAGCAGTACTTC. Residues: CSARDPGTSGGFSYEQYF.

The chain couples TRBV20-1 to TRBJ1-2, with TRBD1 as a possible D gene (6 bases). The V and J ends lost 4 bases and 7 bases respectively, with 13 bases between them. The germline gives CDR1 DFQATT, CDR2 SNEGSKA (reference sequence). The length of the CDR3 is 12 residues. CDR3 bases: TGCAGTGCTATGACAGGCCAGGGTGGCTACACCTTC. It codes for CSAMTGQGGYTF.